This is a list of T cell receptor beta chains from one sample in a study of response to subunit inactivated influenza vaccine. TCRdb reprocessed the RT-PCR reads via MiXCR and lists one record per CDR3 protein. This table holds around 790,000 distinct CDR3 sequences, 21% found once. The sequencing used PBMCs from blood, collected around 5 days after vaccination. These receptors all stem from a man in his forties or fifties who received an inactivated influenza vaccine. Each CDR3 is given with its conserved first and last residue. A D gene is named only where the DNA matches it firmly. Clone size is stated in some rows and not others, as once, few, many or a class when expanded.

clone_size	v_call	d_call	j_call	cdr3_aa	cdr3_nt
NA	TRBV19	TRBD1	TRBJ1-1	CASTQGANTEAFF	TGTGCCAGTACTCAGGGGGCGAACACTGAAGCTTTCTTT
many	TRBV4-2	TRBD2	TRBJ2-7	CASSQVWAGGPYEQYF	TGTGCCAGCAGCCAAGTTTGGGCGGGAGGGCCATACGAGCAGTACTTC
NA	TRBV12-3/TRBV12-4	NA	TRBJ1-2	CASSLFPQREGYTF	TGTGCCAGCAGTTTATTCCCGCAGAGGGAAGGCTACACCTTC
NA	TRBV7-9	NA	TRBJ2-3	CASSLTPVEMHKDTQYF	TGTGCCAGCAGCTTAACCCCAGTGGAAATGCACAAGGATACGCAGTATTTT
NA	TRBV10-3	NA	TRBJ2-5	CAISGEGGSQETQYF	TGTGCCATCAGTGGTGAGGGGGGATCTCAAGAGACCCAGTACTTC
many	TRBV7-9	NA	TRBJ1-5	CASSSLGTAEDF	TGTGCCAGCAGCTCTCTCGGGACCGCGGAGGATTTT
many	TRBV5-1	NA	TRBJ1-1	CASSFLTAVDGEAFF	TGCGCCAGCAGCTTCCTGACTGCCGTTGATGGTGAAGCTTTCTTT
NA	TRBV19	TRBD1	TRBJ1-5	CASSLRTGSDSNQPQHF	TGTGCCAGTAGTCTGAGGACAGGATCAGATAGCAATCAGCCCCAGCATTTT
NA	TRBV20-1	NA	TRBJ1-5	CSTALGVNQPQHF	TGCAGTACAGCATTGGGTGTAAATCAGCCCCAGCATTTT
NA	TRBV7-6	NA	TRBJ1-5	CASSLGPGRPQHF	TGTGCCAGCAGCTTGGGCCCCGGCAGGCCCCAGCATTTT
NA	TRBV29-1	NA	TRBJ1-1	CSVVKILNTEAFF	TGCAGCGTTGTTAAGATCCTAAACACTGAAGCTTTCTTT
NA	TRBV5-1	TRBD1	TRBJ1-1	CASSYSGTGANTEAFF	TGCGCCAGCAGCTACTCCGGGACAGGGGCGAACACTGAAGCTTTCTTT
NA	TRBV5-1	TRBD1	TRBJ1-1	CASSATGSTEAFF	TGCGCCAGCAGCGCGACAGGGTCGACTGAAGCTTTCTTT
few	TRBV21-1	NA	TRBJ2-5	CASTTARTLLNYQETQYF	TGTGCCAGCACGACAGCCCGAACCCTATTAAACTACCAAGAGACCCAGTACTTC
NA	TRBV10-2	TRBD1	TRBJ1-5	CASSETGEYSNQPQHF	TGCGCCAGCAGTGAGACAGGGGAGTATAGCAATCAGCCCCAGCATTTT
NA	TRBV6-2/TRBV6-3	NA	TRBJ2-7	CASSKVGQIHYEQYF	TGTGCCAGCAGTAAAGTCGGACAGATTCACTACGAGCAGTACTTC
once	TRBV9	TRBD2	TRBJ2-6	CASSVGRASGSGRDLSGANVLTF	TGTGCCAGCAGCGTAGGTCGGGCTAGCGGGAGCGGTAGAGACCTCTCTGGGGCCAACGTCCTGACTTTC
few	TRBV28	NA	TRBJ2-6	CASSLMGTGANVLTF	TGTGCCAGCAGTTTAATGGGAACCGGGGCCAACGTCCTGACTTTC
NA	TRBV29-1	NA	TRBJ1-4	CSVSLGTNEKLFF	TGCAGCGTTTCGTTAGGGACTAATGAAAAACTGTTTTTT
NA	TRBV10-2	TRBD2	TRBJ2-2	CAGGTSTNTGELFF	TGCGCCGGTGGGACTAGCACGAACACCGGGGAGCTGTTTTTT
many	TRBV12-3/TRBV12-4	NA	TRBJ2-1	CASLLTYNEQFF	TGTGCCAGCCTGCTTACTTACAATGAGCAGTTCTTC
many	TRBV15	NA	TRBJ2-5	CATSRYLGLQLYF	TGTGCCACCAGCAGATATCTCGGCCTTCAGTTGTACTTC
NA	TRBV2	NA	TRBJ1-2	CASSEAFGDSYGYTF	TGTGCCAGCAGTGAAGCGTTTGGTGATAGCTATGGCTACACCTTC
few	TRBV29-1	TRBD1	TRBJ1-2	CSVAGTDYGYTF	TGCAGCGTTGCCGGGACAGACTATGGCTACACCTTC
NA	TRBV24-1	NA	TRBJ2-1	CATTSGSYNEQFF	TGTGCCACCACGTCAGGATCCTACAATGAGCAGTTCTTC
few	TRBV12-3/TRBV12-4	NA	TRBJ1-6	CASSQGRDYSPLHF	TGTGCCAGCAGCCAAGGGAGGGACTATTCACCCCTCCACTTT
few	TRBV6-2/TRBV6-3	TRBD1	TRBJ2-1	CASKGTGLYNEQFF	TGTGCCAGCAAAGGGACAGGCCTCTACAATGAGCAGTTCTTC
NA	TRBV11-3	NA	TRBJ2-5	CASARTDQETQYF	TGTGCCAGCGCAAGGACAGACCAAGAGACCCAGTACTTC
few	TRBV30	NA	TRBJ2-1	CAWNPGGPYNEQFF	TGTGCCTGGAACCCCGGCGGGCCTTACAATGAGCAGTTCTTC
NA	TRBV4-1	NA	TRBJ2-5	CASSQVGAGLQETQYF	TGCGCCAGCAGCCAAGTGGGAGCAGGACTCCAAGAGACCCAGTACTTC
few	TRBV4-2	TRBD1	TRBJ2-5	CASSQEQGLWETQYF	TGTGCCAGCAGCCAAGAACAGGGGCTGTGGGAGACCCAGTACTTC
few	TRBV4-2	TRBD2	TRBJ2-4	CASSQTLAGVRNIQYF	TGTGCCAGCAGCCAGACTTTAGCGGGAGTACGCAACATTCAGTACTTC
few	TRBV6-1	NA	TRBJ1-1	CASSDYAERGTEAFF	TGTGCCAGCAGTGATTACGCAGAAAGGGGAACTGAAGCTTTCTTT
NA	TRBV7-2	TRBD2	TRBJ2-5	CASSSEGLAGSWTQYF	TGTGCCAGCAGCTCCGAGGGACTAGCGGGCTCGTGGACCCAGTACTTC
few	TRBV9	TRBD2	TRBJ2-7	CASSVAEGGPYEQYF	TGTGCCAGCAGCGTAGCTGAGGGAGGGCCGTACGAGCAGTACTTC
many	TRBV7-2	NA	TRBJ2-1	CASSLFRGQTSNNEQFF	TGTGCCAGCAGCTTATTCAGGGGACAAACCTCCAACAATGAGCAGTTCTTC
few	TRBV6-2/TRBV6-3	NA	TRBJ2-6	CASSFPDGANVLTF	TGTGCCAGCAGTTTTCCGGATGGGGCCAACGTCCTGACTTTC
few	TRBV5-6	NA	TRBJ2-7	CASSFATVFEQYF	TGTGCCAGCAGCTTCGCGACAGTCTTTGAGCAGTACTTC
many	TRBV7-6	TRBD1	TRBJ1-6	CASSFGTGNSPLHF	TGTGCCAGCAGCTTCGGGACAGGAAATTCACCCCTCCACTTT
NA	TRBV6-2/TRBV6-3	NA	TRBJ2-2	CASSYQVAGELFF	TGTGCCAGCAGTTACCAGGTCGCCGGGGAGCTGTTTTTT
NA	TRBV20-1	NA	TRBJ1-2	CSPLDSSNYGYTF	TGCAGTCCCCTGGACTCTTCTAACTATGGCTACACCTTC
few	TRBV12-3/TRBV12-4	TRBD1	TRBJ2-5	CASSDRGQQETQYF	TGTGCCAGCAGTGACAGGGGCCAGCAAGAGACCCAGTACTTC
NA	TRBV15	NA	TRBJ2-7	CATSTRRGLSTYEQYF	TGTGCCACCAGCACACGCAGGGGTTTATCAACCTACGAGCAGTACTTC
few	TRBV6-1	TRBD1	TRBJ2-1	CASSKQGGTYNEQFF	TGTGCCAGCAGTAAACAGGGGGGAACCTACAATGAGCAGTTCTTC
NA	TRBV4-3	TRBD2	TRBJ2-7	CASSATSGPHYEQYF	TGCGCCAGCAGCGCCACTAGCGGACCTCACTACGAGCAGTACTTC
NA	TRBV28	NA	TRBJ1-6	CASTGRNSPLHF	TGTGCCAGCACGGGAAGGAATTCACCCCTCCACTTT
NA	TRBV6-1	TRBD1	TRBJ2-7	CASSPGTGILYEQYF	TGTGCCAGCAGTCCGGGGACAGGGATACTCTACGAGCAGTACTTC
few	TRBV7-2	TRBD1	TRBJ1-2	CASSPRTGQGNYGYTF	TGTGCCAGCAGCCCCCGGACGGGACAGGGAAACTATGGCTACACCTTC
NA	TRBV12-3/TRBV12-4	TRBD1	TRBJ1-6	CASSVAGGSPLHF	TGTGCCAGCAGTGTCGCAGGGGGTTCACCCCTCCACTTT
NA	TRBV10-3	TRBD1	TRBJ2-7	CAISEQGADEQYF	TGTGCCATCAGTGAACAGGGGGCTGACGAGCAGTACTTC